The next 21 T cell receptor beta chains were all read from a single sample in a study of T cells in Graves' hyperthyroidism and ophthalmopathy. Amplified TCR beta CDR3 regions came from RNA transcripts. TCR CDR3 underwent first-round RT-PCR with the HTBI primer set. TCRdb ran MiXCR on the multiplex PCR reads and lists one entry per CDR3 protein. The table has hundreds of thousands of distinct CDR3 sequences, roughly a quarter seen once; the top ten hold 35%. Sequenced: blood. The receptors were sampled from a middle-aged woman with Graves' ophthalmopathy.

This clonotype has just a few counts. The gene calls are TRBV27 and TRBJ2-7; 9 bases line up with TRBD1. The CDR3 consists of 15 residues. The germline CDR1 and CDR2 sequences are MNHEY and SMNVEV (reference sequence). V lost 4 bases, J lost 5 bases, and 9 bases stayed unmatched. For the CDR3, the DNA is TGTGCCAGCAGTTCCCCCGGGACAGGGATGAACGAGCAGTACTTC. Amino acid sequence: CASSSPGTGMNEQYF.

This clonotype has a count of ten or more. The chain combines TRBV7-2 with TRBJ2-7, with 8 positions matching TRBD1. Trimming cost V 6 bases and J 1 base; bases outside gene matches: 8. Germline V lookup: CDR1 SGHTA, CDR2 FQGNSA. This CDR3 region has 15 residues. The CDR3 DNA follows: TGTGCCAGCAGTTGGGGGACAGGAAATTCCTACGAGCAGTACTTC. Its protein product is CASSWGTGNSYEQYF.

This clonotype was seen many times. The chain recombines TRBV24-1 with TRBJ2-5; 8 positions match TRBD1. This CDR3 is 14 amino acids long. From germline, CDR1 is KGHDR and CDR2 SFDVKD. J lost 4 bases, V lost 4 bases, and 4 bases had no gene match. The CDR3, as DNA: TGTGCCACCAGTGAGCGGACAGGGCCAGAGACCCAGTACTTC. Residues: CATSERTGPETQYF.

This clonotype was observed at least ten times. This sequence joins TRBV28 and TRBJ2-2; D remains unclear. The CDR3 runs to 10 residues. V gave up 4 bases and J gave up 6 bases, with 0 bases separating them. Germline V gene data show CDR1 as MDHEN and CDR2 as SYDVKM. Here the CDR3 reads CASSSGELFF. The CDR3 coding sequence is TGTGCCAGCAGTTCCGGGGAGCTGTTTTTT.

The rearrangement links TRBV27 to TRBJ1-2; no clear D. Trimming stripped 5 bases from V and 4 bases from J, with 20 bases between. CDR3 length: 16 amino acids. CDR1 and CDR2 from the germline V gene are MNHEY and SMNVEV (reference sequence). CDR3 nucleotide sequence: TGTGCCAGCAGTCCCTTATTATCCGGGGAGGCCTATGGCTACACCTTC. Translated: CASSPLLSGEAYGYTF.

This clonotype came up many times. The rearrangement joins TRBV5-1 to TRBJ1-5; TRBD1 matches 7 bases. Trimming cost V 4 bases and J 6 bases; bases outside gene matches: 7. CDR1 and CDR2 from the germline V gene are SGHRS and YFSETQ. The CDR3 contains 14 residues. CDR3 residues: CASSPTGSGQPQHF. CDR3 nucleotides: TGCGCCAGCAGCCCGACAGGGTCAGGTCAGCCCCAGCATTTT.

Many counts were recorded for this clonotype. The V call is TRBV5-1, the J call TRBJ2-5; D gene uncertain. V was shortened by 0 bases and J by 5 bases, with 5 bases between the two germline ends. This CDR3 contains 12 residues. Germline loops: CDR1 SGHRS, CDR2 YFSETQ. CDR3 residues: CASSLAWETQYF. CDR3 nucleotides: TGCGCCAGCAGCTTGGCCTGGGAGACCCAGTACTTC.

In its sample, this clonotype was seen many times. The V and J genes are TRBV7-9 and TRBJ2-7; 7 nucleotides match TRBD1. After removal of 5 bases from V and 1 base from J, the junction contained 8 bases not matched to a gene. The CDR3 is made up of 15 amino acids. The germline CDR1 and CDR2 sequences are SEHNR and FQNEAQ (reference sequence). CDR3 nucleotides: TGTGCCAGCAGCATGACAGGGAGAACTTCCTACGAGCAGTACTTC. It encodes CASSMTGRTSYEQYF.

The rearrangement links TRBV2 to TRBJ1-1; maybe TRBD1 (6 bases). Trimming cost V 7 bases and J 8 bases, with 14 bases left between them. Germline-derived CDR1 and CDR2 are SNHLY and FYNNEI. This CDR3 has 12 residues. The CDR3 loop reads CASKGQPREAFF. As DNA, the CDR3 is TGTGCCAGCAAAGGACAGCCCAGGGAAGCTTTCTTT.

This clonotype was observed a handful of times. The chain has TRBV12-3 or TRBV12-4 and TRBJ1-2; D is ambiguous. V shed 8 bases and J shed 2 bases, with 9 bases lying between them. The CDR3 is 12 residues long. The CDR3 reads CASGGVNYGYTF. DNA for the CDR3: TGTGCCAGCGGTGGGGTCAACTATGGCTACACCTTC.

The chain uses TRBV20-1 and TRBJ2-5; 13 bases map to TRBD2. The ends lost 5 bases at V and 5 bases at J; junction bases unmatched: 11. The CDR3 runs 16 residues. Germline CDR1 DFQATT, CDR2 SNEGSKA (reference sequence). The CDR3 DNA is TGCAGTGCTGGACAGCCTACTAGCGGGAGGGAGGAGACCCAGTACTTC. The encoded protein is CSAGQPTSGREETQYF.

Many counts were recorded for this clonotype. V gene TRBV11-2 combines with J gene TRBJ2-2, with D hard to call. Between the trimmed V and J ends, which lost 2 bases and 4 bases, there was a span of 2 bases. CDR3 size: 12 residues. Germline V lookup: CDR1 SGHAT, CDR2 FQNNGV. The CDR3 loop is CASSLPTGELFF. Here the CDR3 DNA reads TGTGCCAGCAGCTTACCCACCGGGGAGCTGTTTTTT.

V usage is TRBV28 and J usage is TRBJ2-7; TRBD2 matches 7 bases. Trimming removed 5 bases from V and 1 base from J; junction bases left unmatched: 8. The germline gives CDR1 MDHEN, CDR2 SYDVKM. This CDR3 contains 15 residues. The CDR3 spells CASSPTSGMSYEQYF. The CDR3 DNA reads TGTGCCAGCAGTCCCACGAGCGGGATGTCCTACGAGCAGTACTTC.

J is TRBJ2-7 and V is TRBV5-1; D could derive from TRBD1 or TRBD2 (5 bases each). CDR3 size: 16 residues. In germline, CDR1 is SGHRS, CDR2 YFSETQ. V lost 0 bases to trimming and J lost 6 bases, with 19 bases between them. CDR3 loop: CASSLDLGPSPPEQYF. DNA for the CDR3: TGCGCCAGCAGCTTGGATTTGGGACCCTCTCCCCCCGAGCAGTACTTC. Variable domain in full (rest from reference TRBV5-1 and TRBJ2-7): KAGVTQTPRYLIKTRGQQVTLSCSPISGHRSVSWYQQTPGQGLQFLFEYFSETQRNKGNFPGRFSGRQFSNSRSEMNVSTLELGDSALYLCASSLDLGPSPPEQYFGPGTRLTVT.

Many counts were recorded for this clonotype. CDR3 nucleotide sequence: TGCGCCAGCATTGGGGCAGGGGGGACGGACGAGCAGTACTTC. Translating gives CASIGAGGTDEQYF. V gene TRBV10-1 combines with J gene TRBJ2-7, with a tentative D call TRBD1 (7 bases). V lost 7 bases and J lost 5, with 18 bases in between. Germline CDR1 and CDR2: WNHNN and SYGVQD (reference sequence). The CDR3 runs to 14 residues.

This clonotype has at least ten counts. V and J are TRBV5-1 and TRBJ2-7; D unresolved. The V end lost 0 bases, the J end lost 2 bases, and 9 bases lay between the germline ends. Germline V gene sequence: CDR1 SGHRS, CDR2 YFSETQ. The CDR3 runs to 14 residues. The CDR3 loop reads CASSLAPKPYEQYF. The CDR3 DNA is TGCGCCAGCAGCTTGGCCCCTAAACCCTACGAGCAGTACTTC.

This clonotype has at least ten counts. The J gene is TRBJ1-1, the V gene TRBV6-5, with TRBD1 as a possible D gene (6 bases). Trimming stripped 2 bases from V and 8 bases from J, with 18 bases between. The CDR3 sequence is 15 residues long. CDR1 and CDR2 from the germline V gene are MNHEY and SVGAGI. The CDR3 nucleotides read TGTGCCAGCAGTTACCCGACGGGGGCGGTTAGAGAAGCTTTCTTT. Its protein is CASSYPTGAVREAFF.

The rearrangement joins TRBV15 to TRBJ2-7; D is tentatively TRBD1 or TRBD2 (6 bases each). The CDR3 spans 15 residues. CDR1 is LNHNV and CDR2 is YYDKDF in the germline V gene (reference sequence). With 3 bases removed from V and 7 bases from J, the gap between germline ends came to 19 bases. The CDR3 spells CATSRIAALRGEQYF. The CDR3 DNA is TGTGCCACCAGCAGGATAGCGGCCCTAAGGGGGGAGCAGTACTTC. Based on the CDR3 plus reference TRBV15 and TRBJ2-7, the full variable domain is DAMVIQNPRYQVTQFGKPVTLSCSQTLNHNVMYWYQQKSSQAPKLLFHYYDKDFNNEADTPDNFQSRRPNTSFCFLDIRSPGLGDTAMYLCATSRIAALRGEQYFGPGTRLTVT.

This clonotype was picked up many times. The chain is built from TRBV20-1 and TRBJ2-7; 7 bases align to TRBD1. CDR3 length equals 15 residues. Germline V lookup: CDR1 DFQATT, CDR2 SNEGSKA (reference sequence). The V and J ends lost 4 bases and 2 bases, in that order; junction bases with no gene match: 11. The DNA of the CDR3 is TGCAGTGCTAACCAAAGGGGGCCCCTTGCCTACGAGCAGTACTTC. This sequence encodes CSANQRGPLAYEQYF.

This clonotype was seen repeatedly, ten times or more. This chain links TRBV2 with TRBJ1-5; D is perhaps TRBD1 (6 bases). V dropped 7 bases and J dropped 4 bases, with 14 bases sitting between them. There are 14 residues in the CDR3. Looked up from germline, CDR1 is SNHLY and CDR2 is FYNNEI. CDR3 sequence: CASNTWDINQPQHF. CDR3 nucleotide sequence: TGTGCCAGCAATACGTGGGACATTAATCAGCCCCAGCATTTT. Combining the CDR3 with reference TRBV2 and TRBJ1-5 gives the whole variable domain EPEVTQTPSHQVTQMGQEVILRCVPISNHLYFYWYRQILGQKVEFLVSFYNNEISEKSEIFDDQFSVERPDGSNFTLKIRSTKLEDSAMYFCASNTWDINQPQHFGDGTRLSIL.

V is TRBV27 and J is TRBJ1-5; the match to TRBD1 covers 7 bases. This CDR3 is built from 15 residues. Per the germline V gene, CDR1 is MNHEY and CDR2 is SMNVEV (reference sequence). V shed 1 base and J 4 bases; nucleotides not matched to a gene: 4. The CDR3 spells CASSLYRGLNQPQHF. The CDR3 coding sequence is TGTGCCAGCAGTTTATACAGGGGACTAAATCAGCCCCAGCATTTT.